The entry below gives a single T cell receptor beta chain sequence along with its context. The target antigen is unknown. The entry originates in a study of identical twins. Regarding the study as a whole: Donors were not followed over many years; analysis was cross-sectional. For monozygotic twins, models underestimated out-of-frame TCR alpha sharing. Fewer insertions characterized abundant cord blood beta clonotypes, whereas memory repertoires showed none.

TCRdb fed the 5' RACE reads into MiXCR, producing one record per CDR3 protein. The sample lists about 890,000 distinct CDR3 sequences, roughly an eighth occurring once. With V trimmed by 8 bases and J by 1 base, 13 bases remained unmatched. The length of the CDR3 is 16 residues. Healthy Caucasians, and only they, were the donors. The sample also formed part of further work on yellow fever vaccine responses in identical twins.

The source of this sequence is a woman younger than 30 in good health. The chain employs TRBV12-3 or TRBV12-4 and TRBJ2-5; 7 bases map to TRBD2. The specimen sequenced was PBMCs. The CDR3 DNA sequence: TGTGCCAGCTGTATGACCAGCGGGGCCTTCCAAGAGACCCAGTACTTC. It encodes CASCMTSGAFQETQYF.